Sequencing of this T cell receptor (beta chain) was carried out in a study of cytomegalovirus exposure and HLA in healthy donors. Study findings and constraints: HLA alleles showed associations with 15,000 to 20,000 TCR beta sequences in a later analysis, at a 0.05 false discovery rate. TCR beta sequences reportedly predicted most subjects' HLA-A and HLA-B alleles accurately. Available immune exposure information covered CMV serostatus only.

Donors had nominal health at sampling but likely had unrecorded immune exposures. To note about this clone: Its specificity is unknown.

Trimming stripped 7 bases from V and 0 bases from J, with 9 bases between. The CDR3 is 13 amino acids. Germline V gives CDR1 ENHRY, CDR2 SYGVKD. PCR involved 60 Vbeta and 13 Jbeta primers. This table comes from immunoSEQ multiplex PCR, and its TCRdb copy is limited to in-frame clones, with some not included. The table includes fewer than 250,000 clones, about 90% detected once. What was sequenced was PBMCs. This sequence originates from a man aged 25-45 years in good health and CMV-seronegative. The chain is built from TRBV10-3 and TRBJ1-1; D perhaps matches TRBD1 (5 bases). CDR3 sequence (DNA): TGTGCCATCAACCAGGGTCTGAACACTGAAGCTTTCTTT. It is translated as CAINQGLNTEAFF.